The sequence of this T cell receptor (beta chain) was determined in a study of cytomegalovirus exposure and HLA in healthy donors. Germline V gene lookup returns CDR1 SNHLY and CDR2 FYNNEI. The CDR3 has 13 amino acids. Trimming removed 7 bases at V and 4 bases at J, with 13 bases between. Researchers ran the PCR with 60 Vbeta and 13 Jbeta primers. Libraries were prepared by immunoSEQ multiplex PCR; TCRdb keeps only in-frame clonotypes and omits some of them. The sample has 100,000 to 150,000 clones; about 9.4% are singletons. The sequence was collected from a woman in her 40s in good health and CMV-seropositive. The rearrangement uses TRBV2 and TRBJ1-2; a possible D gene is TRBD1 (6 bases). The sample consisted of PBMCs. CDR3: CASTMDSFYGYTF. CDR3 nucleotides: TGTGCCAGCACCATGGACAGTTTCTATGGCTACACCTTC.